This TCR beta chain was sequenced during a study of brain metastases from non-small cell lung cancer. CDR3 size: 13 residues. Germline CDR1 reads SNHLY; CDR2 reads FYNNEI. V lost 6 bases and J 5 bases, leaving 11 bases between the germline ends. This clone has just one count. Its antigen is still unknown. Profiled with immunoSEQ multiplex PCR; TCRdb holds only in-frame clones, not every one. This table has around 2,000 clones, 70% to 90% appearing once. Study outcomes and limitations: Fewer infiltrating T cells were found in brain metastases than primaries. Paired brain metastases and primary tumors largely shared TCR repertoires. T-cell clones appeared expanded in about 64% of brain metastases relative to matched primary tumors.

The TCR was taken from a donor at least 40 years old with non-small cell lung cancer. Sequencing was performed on primary lung tumor tissue. The chain employs TRBV2 and TRBJ1-5; D is undetermined. The CDR3 reads CASRIRSHQPQHF. DNA of the CDR3: TGTGCCAGCAGAATTAGGTCCCATCAGCCCCAGCATTTT.